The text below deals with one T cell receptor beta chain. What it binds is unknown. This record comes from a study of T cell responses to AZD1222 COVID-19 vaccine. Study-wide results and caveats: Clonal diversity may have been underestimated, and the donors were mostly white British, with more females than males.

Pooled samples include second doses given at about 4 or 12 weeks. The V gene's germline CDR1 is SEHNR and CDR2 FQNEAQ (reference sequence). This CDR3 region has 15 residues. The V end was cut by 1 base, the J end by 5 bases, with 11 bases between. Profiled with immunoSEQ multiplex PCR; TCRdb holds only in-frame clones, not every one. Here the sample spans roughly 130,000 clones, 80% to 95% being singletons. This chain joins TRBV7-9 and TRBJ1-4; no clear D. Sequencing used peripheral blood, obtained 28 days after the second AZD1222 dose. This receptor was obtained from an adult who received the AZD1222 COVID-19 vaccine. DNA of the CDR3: TGTGCCAGCAGCTTAGGCGGGGATCAAAATGAAAAACTGTTTTTT. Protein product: CASSLGGDQNEKLFF.